A single sample is the source of the 16 T cell receptor beta chains below, sequenced in a study of monozygotic twins with cystic fibrosis. The repertoire was sequenced with immunoSEQ multiplex PCR; TCRdb's copy has only in-frame clones and lacks some. Of about 20,000 clones listed, about 90% are singletons. Specimen: blood. These receptors came from a girl aged 2-10 years with cystic fibrosis.

The chain employs TRBV30 and TRBJ1-2, with D possibly matching TRBD1 (5 bases). Deletions cut 0 bases from V and 8 bases from J, with 13 bases between. CDR3 length: 13 residues. Germline-derived CDR1 and CDR2 are GTSNPN and SVGIG (reference sequence). This CDR3 is CAWSVGDPGGYTF. The CDR3 DNA follows: TGTGCCTGGAGTGTGGGGGATCCCGGGGGCTACACCTTC. The full variable domain, completed using reference TRBV30 and TRBJ1-2, is SQTIHQWPATLVQPVGSPLSLECTVEGTSNPNLYWYRQAAGRGLQLLFYSVGIGQISSEVPQNLSASRPQDRQFILSSKKLLLSDSGFYLCAWSVGDPGGYTFGSGTRLTVV.

This clone occurred a few times. The rearrangement joins TRBV4-1 to TRBJ1-1; D is unclear. Germline V gene sequence: CDR1 MGHRA, CDR2 YSYEKL. This CDR3 comprises 15 residues. V dropped 4 bases and J dropped 1 base, with 13 bases sitting between them. The CDR3 DNA follows: TGCGCCAGCAGCCTAGCCGGGAGATCGAACACTGAAGCTTTCTTT. Translation gives CASSLAGRSNTEAFF.

This clone was seen a handful of times. The chain links TRBV2 to TRBJ1-2; TRBD1 might be the D (5 bases). In germline, CDR1 is SNHLY, CDR2 FYNNEI. There are 12 residues in the CDR3. V was pared by 7 bases and J by 6 bases, with 12 bases between. CDR3 nucleotide sequence: TGTGCCAGCAACAAGGGGTCTCATGGCTACACCTTC. Translating it yields CASNKGSHGYTF.

V is TRBV30 and J is TRBJ2-1; D may be TRBD1 or TRBD2 (5 bases each). CDR1 is GTSNPN, CDR2 SVGIG, per germline (reference sequence). This CDR3 region has 14 residues. Deletions cut 5 bases from V and 10 bases from J, with 21 bases between. CDR3: CAWHIPRGPIEQFF. As DNA, the CDR3 is TGTGCCTGGCACATCCCTCGGGGACCAATAGAGCAGTTCTTC.

The CDR3 region has the DNA TGTGCCAGCTCACCCGGGGGGAACACTGAAGCTTTCTTT. This translates into CASSPGGNTEAFF. The rearrangement joins TRBV18 to TRBJ1-1, with D tentatively TRBD1 (5 bases). The V and J ends lost 3 bases and 1 base respectively, with 6 bases between them. The germline CDR1 and CDR2 sequences are KGHSH and LQKENI. The CDR3 totals 13 residues.

The chain uses TRBV5-6 and TRBJ1-2, with TRBD1 identical over 12 bases. Trimming took 1 base from V and 4 from J; bases not matched to a gene: 5. From germline, CDR1 is SGHDT and CDR2 YYEEEE. This CDR3 region has 16 residues. CDR3 sequence (DNA): TGTGCCAGCAGCTTGTCCGGGACAGGGGGCCTCTATGGCTACACCTTC. Its translation is CASSLSGTGGLYGYTF.

The chain recombines TRBV25-1 with TRBJ1-5; 7 bases map to TRBD1. The germline CDR1 and CDR2 sequences are MGHDK and SYGVNS. V lost 6 bases and J lost 4; bases outside the gene matches: 9. The CDR3 extends over 15 amino acids. The DNA for the CDR3 is TGTGCCAGCAGCGAGACAGGGATCGGGAATCAGCCCCAGCATTTT. Translation gives CASSETGIGNQPQHF.

The chain employs TRBV30 and TRBJ1-3; D uncertain. With 0 bases removed from V and 1 base from J, the gap between germline ends came to 13 bases. Looked up from germline, CDR1 is GTSNPN and CDR2 is SVGIG (reference sequence). The CDR3 consists of 16 residues. The CDR3 region has the DNA TGTGCCTGGAGTGTTCGATTCTCAGTGTCTGGAAACACCATATATTTT. It encodes CAWSVRFSVSGNTIYF.

The chain couples TRBV7-9 to TRBJ1-1; D gene uncertain. The CDR3 has 14 residues. V was cut by 1 base and J by 2 bases, with 8 bases left in between. Germline CDR1 and CDR2: SEHNR and FQNEAQ (reference sequence). CDR3 nucleotide sequence: TGTGCCAGCAGCTTAGGGCTGACCAACACTGAAGCTTTCTTT. Its protein is CASSLGLTNTEAFF. The full variable domain, its missing parts supplied by reference TRBV7-9 and TRBJ1-1, is DTGVSQNPRHKITKRGQNVTFRCDPISEHNRLYWYRQTLGQGPEFLTYFQNEAQLEKSRLLSDRFSAERPKGSFSTLEIQRTEQGDSAMYLCASSLGLTNTEAFFGQGTRLTVV.

This sequence joins TRBV6-5 and TRBJ2-7; TRBD2 matches 8 bases. This CDR3 has 14 amino acids. Germline V gene data show CDR1 as MNHEY and CDR2 as SVGAGI. V shed 8 bases and J 5 bases; nucleotides not matched to a gene: 11. CDR3 sequence reads: CASRLAGSVDEQYF. For the CDR3, the DNA is TGTGCCAGCCGATTAGCGGGATCTGTGGACGAGCAGTACTTC.

This chain connects TRBV6-5 to TRBJ2-7, with 8 nucleotides matching TRBD2. The germline V gene has CDR1 MNHEY and CDR2 SVGAGI. Trimming removed 5 bases from V and 0 bases from J; junction bases left unmatched: 3. CDR3 length equals 14 residues. Here the CDR3 reads CASSIAGSSYEQYF. CDR3 in DNA: TGTGCCAGCAGTATAGCGGGAAGCTCCTACGAGCAGTACTTC.

The rearrangement uses TRBV29-1 and TRBJ2-5; 7 bases line up with TRBD1. This CDR3 contains 13 residues. The junction had 6 bases not matched to a gene; V was cut back by 3 bases and J by 5 bases. Germline V CDR1 and CDR2: SQVTM, ANQGSEA. This chain's CDR3 is CSVDPQGYETQYF. CDR3 DNA: TGCAGCGTTGACCCACAGGGGTACGAGACCCAGTACTTC.

The chain couples TRBV5-1 to TRBJ1-5, with 7 bases that match TRBD1. V shed 2 bases, J shed 3 bases, and the junction held 2 bases outside the gene matches. The germline V gene encodes CDR1 SGHRS and CDR2 YFSETQ. The CDR3 has 14 amino acids. Here the CDR3 reads CASSLTGDNQPQHF. The CDR3 coding sequence is TGCGCCAGCAGCTTAACAGGGGACAATCAGCCCCAGCATTTT.

The rearrangement links TRBV4-2 to TRBJ2-2; no firm D call. Germline CDR1 and CDR2: LGHNA and YNFKEQ. Trimming removed 1 base at V and 9 bases at J, with 9 bases between. This CDR3 has 13 residues. Here the CDR3 reads CASSQVVARELFF. CDR3 nucleotide sequence: TGTGCCAGCAGCCAAGTAGTAGCCAGGGAGCTGTTTTTT.

The rearrangement uses TRBV9 and TRBJ2-7; possible D gene TRBD2, 5 bases. Trimming took off 0 bases at V and 1 base at J, with 14 bases between the two ends. Looked up from germline, CDR1 is SGDLS and CDR2 is YYNGEE. The CDR3 extends over 16 amino acids. CDR3 nucleotides: TGTGCCAGCAGCGTAGAGGACTCAATTGGGTCCTACGAGCAGTACTTC. Residues: CASSVEDSIGSYEQYF.

The chain employs TRBV30 and TRBJ2-3, with D unresolved. CDR1 GTSNPN and CDR2 SVGIG come from the germline V gene (reference sequence). V shed 7 bases and J shed 4 bases, with 9 bases lying between them. The CDR3 contains 11 residues. In DNA form, the CDR3 reads TGTGCCTTTTGGGTTTCAGATACGCAGTATTTT. This sequence encodes CAFWVSDTQYF.